This note documents a single T cell receptor (beta chain) sequence. Germline CDR1 and CDR2: SGHKS and YYEKEE (reference sequence). V was clipped by 4 bases and J by 4 bases; unmatched bases: 7. The length of the CDR3 is 15 residues. The data derive from a study of blood T cell repertoires in COVID-19. About the research overall: The United States, Italy and Spain supplied acute and convalescent COVID-19 samples.

Recruitment covered under 25 US areas and drew participants whose ages spanned about 18 to 89 years. Symptom resolution, clearance, or two negative PCRs marked donors in Cohort 3 as recovered. The table came from immunoSEQ multiplex PCR; TCRdb's copy has only in-frame clones and leaves some out. The sample lists under 150,000 clones, roughly 90% occurring once. Sequenced: PBMCs or T cells enriched from blood (not recorded which). The origin of this receptor is a woman in her forties or fifties who had recovered from COVID-19. This chain connects TRBV5-5 to TRBJ2-2; 7 bases align to TRBD1. The CDR3 is CASSNRDSPTGELFF. The CDR3 nucleotides read TGTGCCAGCAGCAACCGGGACAGTCCCACCGGGGAGCTGTTTTTT. The full variable domain, with the rest looked up from reference TRBV5-5 and TRBJ2-2, is DAGVTQSPTHLIKTRGQQVTLRCSPISGHKSVSWYQQVLGQGPQFIFQYYEKEERGRGNFPDRFSARQFPNYSSELNVNALLLGDSALYLCASSNRDSPTGELFFGEGSRLTVL.